This entry features one T cell receptor (beta chain) sequence. This sample was taken from a study of blood T cell repertoires in COVID-19. Turning to the study itself: COVID-19 samples collected from the United States, Italy and Spain covered acute and convalescent phases. T cells, B-cell-depleted T cells, or PBMCs supplied cDNA or gDNA.

Original processing methods: It was from reference gene primer amplification that nucleated cell counts were estimated. The data were produced by immunoSEQ multiplex PCR, yet TCRdb's version contains in-frame clones alone and is incomplete. The V and J calls and clone size were taken over from that table, and D and trimming were inferred from the DNA. The sample includes about 74,000 clones, around 88% seen only once; the top ten take more than 1.5%. The germline V and J ends were trimmed by 5 bases and 6 bases, with 18 bases remaining between them. CDR1 SGHRS and CDR2 YFSETQ come from the germline V gene. This CDR3 is 14 amino acids long.

Specimen: peripheral blood. This sequence was found in a woman older than 75 with active or convalescent COVID-19. This sequence joins TRBV5-1 and TRBJ2-7; D is perhaps TRBD1 (6 bases). As DNA, the CDR3 is TGCGCCAGCAGTTATGACAGGCCCGTCGGCGAGCAGTACTTC. Its translation: CASSYDRPVGEQYF.